A single sample gave rise to the 25 T cell receptor beta chains below, sequenced in a study of cytomegalovirus exposure and HLA in healthy donors. The PCR contained 60 Vbeta and 13 Jbeta primers. The method was immunoSEQ multiplex PCR; TCRdb's version includes in-frame clones alone and lacks a portion of them. This table has tens of thousands of clones, approximately 84% appearing once. Material: PBMCs. The receptors derive from a woman aged 45-65 years in good health and CMV-seronegative.

This clone was observed a few times. The genes are TRBV21-1 and TRBJ2-7; the table's D call, TRBD1, has no DNA check behind it. TRBV21-1 is given as a pseudogene. The CDR3 contains 15 residues. CDR3 DNA: TGTGCCAGCAGCAAAAGGAGTTGGGGTGGGGCTCAGGAGTACTTC. It encodes CASSKRSWGGAQEYF.

A few counts support this clone. This chain uses TRBV29-1 with TRBJ1-3; D gene ambiguous. CDR3 length: 14 residues. The V end lost 1 base, the J end lost 4 bases, and 11 bases lay between the germline ends. Per the germline V gene, CDR1 is SQVTM and CDR2 is ANQGSEA. The chain's CDR3 is CSVEGANHGNTIYF. The CDR3 DNA reads TGCAGCGTTGAAGGGGCCAACCACGGAAACACCATATATTTT.

This chain joins TRBV7-3 and TRBJ2-3; 7 nucleotides align to TRBD2. Trimming cost V 5 bases and J 2 bases; bases outside gene matches: 4. Per the germline V gene, CDR1 is SGHTA and CDR2 is FQGTGA. The CDR3 runs 14 residues. CDR3 coding DNA: TGTGCCAGCAGCCCCGGGGGGAACACAGATACGCAGTATTTT. Amino acids: CASSPGGNTDTQYF. Together with reference TRBV7-3 and TRBJ2-3, the CDR3 gives the full variable domain: GAGVSQTPSNKVTEKGKYVELRCDPISGHTALYWYRQSLGQGPEFLIYFQGTGAADDSGLPNDRFFAVRPEGSVSTLKIQRTERGDSAVYLCASSPGGNTDTQYFGPGTRLTVL.

CDR3: CASSQTGLNQPQHF. CDR3 in DNA: TGTGCCAGCAGTCAAACAGGGCTCAATCAGCCCCAGCATTTT. This chain connects TRBV2 to TRBJ1-5, with D possibly TRBD1 on 6 matching bases. The CDR3 consists of 14 residues. The V and J ends lost 5 bases and 3 bases respectively, with 11 bases between them. Looked up from germline, CDR1 is SNHLY and CDR2 is FYNNEI.

This clone has only a few counts. The chain joins TRBV4-2 to TRBJ1-1, with D possibly being TRBD1 (5 bases). The CDR3 runs to 16 residues. Germline V gene lookup returns CDR1 LGHNA and CDR2 YNFKEQ. The V end was cut by 4 bases, the J end by 0 bases, with 15 bases between. This CDR3 is CASSPGGERLNTEAFF. The CDR3 DNA sequence: TGTGCCAGCAGCCCCGGGGGGGAGCGCTTGAACACTGAAGCTTTCTTT.

Only a few counts were recorded for this clone. J is TRBJ1-5 and V is TRBV15; 8 bases align to TRBD1. The CDR3 is 16 amino acids. Germline V CDR1 and CDR2: LNHNV, YYDKDF (reference sequence). V trimming: 3 bases; J trimming: 2 bases; junction bases outside the gene matches: 6. This CDR3 reads CATSRGTGTGNQPQHF. DNA for the CDR3: TGTGCCACCAGCAGGGGGACAGGCACGGGCAATCAGCCCCAGCATTTT.

The genes are TRBV23-1 and TRBJ1-5; D possibly corresponds to TRBD1 (6 bases). Being an ORF, TRBV23-1 has a function that is uncertain. The V end was cut by 0 bases, the J end by 0 bases, with 24 bases between. The CDR3 sequence is 21 residues long. For the CDR3, the DNA is TGCGCCAGCAGTCAATCTCCCCGACAGGCGGTAGAGGGACATAGCAATCAGCCCCAGCATTTT. It yields the protein CASSQSPRQAVEGHSNQPQHF.

This clone was observed a handful of times. The chain uses TRBV15 and TRBJ1-1; TRBD1 is a possible D gene (6 bases). Trimming shortened V by 0 bases and J by 5 bases, and 10 bases separated the two germline ends. There are 14 residues in the CDR3. Germline V gene sequence: CDR1 LNHNV, CDR2 YYDKDF (reference sequence). CDR3 loop: CATSRDLRGTEAFF. CDR3 nucleotides: TGTGCCACCAGCAGAGATCTTAGGGGGACTGAAGCTTTCTTT. Variable domain in full (rest from reference TRBV15 and TRBJ1-1): DAMVIQNPRYQVTQFGKPVTLSCSQTLNHNVMYWYQQKSSQAPKLLFHYYDKDFNNEADTPDNFQSRRPNTSFCFLDIRSPGLGDTAMYLCATSRDLRGTEAFFGQGTRLTVV.

The chain employs TRBV11-2 and TRBJ2-3; 7 bases line up with TRBD1. The CDR3 extends over 17 amino acids. Trimming cost V 1 base and J 1 base; bases outside gene matches: 8. From germline, CDR1 is SGHAT and CDR2 FQNNGV. CDR3 DNA sequence: TGTGCCAGCAGCTTAGGTGTGACAGGGCCCCGCACAGATACGCAGTATTTT. Translation gives CASSLGVTGPRTDTQYF.

This chain uses TRBV19 with TRBJ2-7; 8 bases line up with TRBD1. The germline V gene encodes CDR1 LNHDA and CDR2 SQIVND (reference sequence). Losses at the gene ends were 3 bases for V and 2 bases for J; bases not matched to a gene: 3. The CDR3 length is 14 residues. Written as DNA, the CDR3 is TGTGCCAGTAGTATGGACAGGGCCACCTACGAGCAGTACTTC. It specifies CASSMDRATYEQYF.

This chain links TRBV5-1 with TRBJ1-3; no clear D gene. V was pared by 4 bases and J by 4 bases, with 9 bases between. This CDR3 comprises 13 residues. Germline CDR1 is SGHRS and CDR2 is YFSETQ. CDR3 sequence: CASSPDNGNTIYF. Here the CDR3 DNA reads TGCGCCAGCAGCCCCGACAACGGAAACACCATATATTTT.

The table lists this clone with a few counts. The chain combines TRBV7-2 with TRBJ1-1, with TRBD1 as a possible D gene (6 bases). The CDR3 length is 17 residues. The germline gives CDR1 SGHTA, CDR2 FQGNSA. The V end lost 0 bases, the J end lost 6 bases, and 20 bases lay between the germline ends. The CDR3 bases are TGTGCCAGCAGCTTAGCGCCGAGAGGGGGGCGGGGGCCTGAAGCTTTCTTT. Amino acid sequence: CASSLAPRGGRGPEAFF. Full variable domain (remainder filled in from reference TRBV7-2 and TRBJ1-1): GAGVSQSPSNKVTEKGKDVELRCDPISGHTALYWYRQSLGQGLEFLIYFQGNSAPDKSGLPSDRFSAERTGGSVSTLTIQRTQQEDSAVYLCASSLAPRGGRGPEAFFGQGTRLTVV.

This clone was seen once. An end of the junction does not agree with germline; a read error may underlie this. Other DNA sequences from this sample encode an identical CDR3 as well. The chain is built from TRBV2 and TRBJ1-6, with no clear D. CDR3 length equals 16 residues. From germline, CDR1 is SNHLY and CDR2 FYNNEI. This CDR3 reads CASSARQRRRNSPLHF. CDR3 in DNA: TGTGCCAGCAGTGCGCGCCAGCGCCGACGTAATTCCCCCCTCCACTTT.

This chain connects TRBV5-6 to TRBJ1-5; D uncertain. In germline, CDR1 is SGHDT, CDR2 YYEEEE. The CDR3 has 12 amino acids. V lost 4 bases and J lost 3, with 5 bases in between. CDR3: CASSPNNQPQHF. The CDR3 nucleotides are TGTGCCAGCAGCCCAAACAATCAGCCCCAGCATTTT.

This clone came up once. The chain employs TRBV27 and TRBJ1-2; 7 bases are shared with TRBD1. J was trimmed by 4 bases and V by 6 bases; bases with no gene match: 17. The CDR3 has 17 amino acids. Germline assignment: CDR1 MNHEY and CDR2 SMNVEV (reference sequence). The DNA for the CDR3 is TGTGCCAGCAGCCCTAAACCGGGACAGATTCTTCCCTATGGCTACACCTTC. Its translation is CASSPKPGQILPYGYTF.

The V and J genes are TRBV11-3 and TRBJ2-3; 10 positions agree with TRBD1. CDR3 size: 16 residues. With V trimmed by 1 base and J by 4 bases, 5 bases remained unmatched. Germline V gives CDR1 SGHNT, CDR2 YENEEA. CDR3 nucleotides: TGTGCCAGCAGCTTAGGCCGGGACAGGGGTCCAGATACGCAGTATTTT. This encodes CASSLGRDRGPDTQYF.

Only a few counts were recorded for this clone. At the DNA level, this CDR3 is encoded by other sequences in the same sample as well. The chain has TRBV9 and TRBJ1-2; D is unresolved. The V and J ends lost 2 bases and 5 bases respectively, with 7 bases between them. This CDR3 contains 12 residues. In germline, CDR1 is SGDLS, CDR2 YYNGEE. The CDR3 reads CASSVGGYGYTF. The CDR3 bases are TGTGCCAGCAGCGTTGGAGGTTATGGCTACACCTTC.

The V call is TRBV19, the J call TRBJ1-5; TRBD1 is a possible D gene (5 bases). Trimming took 3 bases from V and 2 from J, leaving 14 bases between them. Germline assignment: CDR1 LNHDA and CDR2 SQIVND (reference sequence). This CDR3 spans 16 amino acids. The CDR3 sequence: CASSISQGGGNQPQHF. DNA of the CDR3: TGTGCCAGTAGTATTTCCCAGGGTGGGGGCAATCAGCCCCAGCATTTT. The entire variable domain, with the rest obtained from reference TRBV19 and TRBJ1-5, is as follows: DGGITQSPKYLFRKEGQNVTLSCEQNLNHDAMYWYRQDPGQGLRLIYYSQIVNDFQKGDIAEGYSVSREKKESFPLTVTSAQKNPTAFYLCASSISQGGGNQPQHFGDGTRLSIL.

The rearrangement links TRBV29-1 to TRBJ1-4; D unresolved. Germline CDR1 reads SQVTM; CDR2 reads ANQGSEA. With 3 bases removed from V and 0 bases from J, the gap between germline ends came to 20 bases. The CDR3 runs to 18 residues. Written as DNA, the CDR3 is TGCAGCGTTGAGGGCCGGGGAGGAGAGGATGCAACTAATGAAAAACTGTTTTTT. Amino acids: CSVEGRGGEDATNEKLFF.

V is TRBV18 and J is TRBJ1-5; D is possibly TRBD1 (5 bases). The CDR3 has 16 residues. V was pared by 4 bases and J by 2 bases, with 15 bases between. Germline CDR1 is KGHSH and CDR2 is LQKENI. The CDR3 bases are TGTGCCAGCTCACTACAGGAAGCCGGAGGCAATCAGCCCCAGCATTTT. This codes for CASSLQEAGGNQPQHF.

This CDR3 reads CASTRLAGVSYNEQFF. The CDR3, as DNA: TGTGCCAGCACCCGACTAGCGGGAGTGTCCTACAATGAGCAGTTCTTC. The chain links TRBV21-1 to TRBJ2-1; the DNA was not used to check the table's D call, TRBD2. TRBV21-1 is designated a pseudogene. This CDR3 spans 16 amino acids.

This sequence joins TRBV11-2 and TRBJ2-3; D not certain. The length of the CDR3 is 13 residues. V was pared by 5 bases and J by 2 bases, with 8 bases between. Germline loops: CDR1 SGHAT, CDR2 FQNNGV. The chain's CDR3 is CASSPLSTDTQYF. The CDR3 DNA follows: TGTGCCAGCAGCCCACTCTCCACAGATACGCAGTATTTT.

The genes are TRBV28 and TRBJ1-2; 8 bases map to TRBD1. Germline V gives CDR1 MDHEN, CDR2 SYDVKM. Unmatched junction bases numbered 7, after V lost 7 bases and J lost 3 bases. The CDR3 consists of 14 residues. CDR3 in DNA: TGTGCCAGCATCCCAGACAGGGGTTACTATGGCTACACCTTC. Its translation: CASIPDRGYYGYTF.

The CDR3 region is CASSWRAARTDTQYF. CDR3 coding DNA: TGCGCCAGCAGCTGGAGGGCCGCGAGAACAGATACGCAGTATTTT. V and J are TRBV5-1 and TRBJ2-3, with a tentative D call TRBD2 (6 bases). This CDR3 has 15 amino acids. Germline lookup yields CDR1 SGHRS and CDR2 YFSETQ. The V end was cut by 3 bases, the J end by 3 bases, with 14 bases between.

V gene TRBV27 combines with J gene TRBJ1-2; D unresolved. The CDR3 runs to 14 residues. The V gene lost 3 bases and the J gene lost 3 bases, with 11 bases spanning the gap. Germline V gives CDR1 MNHEY, CDR2 SMNVEV (reference sequence). The chain's CDR3 is CASSFRSFDYGYTF. For the CDR3, the DNA is TGTGCCAGCAGTTTTCGGTCCTTTGACTATGGCTACACCTTC.